This passage covers 6 T cell receptor beta chains from one sample sequenced in a study of blood T cell repertoires in COVID-19. TCRdb's copy holds only in-frame clones and misses some; the assay was immunoSEQ multiplex PCR. Of a few hundred thousand clones detected, 70% to 90% appear once; the ten largest clones hold around 4%. The sequencing input was PBMCs or T cells enriched from blood (not recorded which). The source of these receptors is a woman aged 40 to 55 with acute COVID-19.

The chain couples TRBV9 to TRBJ2-3, with 9 positions matching TRBD2. There are 20 residues in the CDR3. Trimming removed 7 bases from V and 4 bases from J; junction bases left unmatched: 25. CDR1 and CDR2 from the germline V gene are SGDLS and YYNGEE. CDR3 sequence reads: CASGPQGGRAMGTSADTQYF. CDR3 sequence (DNA): TGTGCCAGCGGCCCCCAGGGCGGGAGGGCCATGGGGACGTCAGCAGATACGCAGTATTTT.

The chain links TRBV7-9 to TRBJ2-7, with TRBD2 identical over 8 bases. V shed 6 bases and J 1 base; nucleotides not matched to a gene: 8. The CDR3 totals 15 residues. CDR1 and CDR2 (germline): SEHNR, FQNEAQ (reference sequence). CDR3 loop: CASSSSGSGSYEQYF. In DNA form, the CDR3 reads TGTGCCAGCAGTTCCAGCGGGAGTGGATCCTACGAGCAGTACTTC. Full variable domain (outside the CDR3, taken from reference TRBV7-9 and TRBJ2-7): DTGVSQNPRHKITKRGQNVTFRCDPISEHNRLYWYRQTLGQGPEFLTYFQNEAQLEKSRLLSDRFSAERPKGSFSTLEIQRTEQGDSAMYLCASSSSGSGSYEQYFGPGTRLTVT.

The rearrangement uses TRBV11-2 and TRBJ1-1; 7 bases match TRBD1. J gave up 1 base and V 7 bases, and 6 bases lay outside the gene matches. Germline-derived CDR1 and CDR2 are SGHAT and FQNNGV. The CDR3 is 14 residues long. This chain's CDR3 is CASKGQFTNTEAFF. The CDR3 nucleotides are TGTGCCAGCAAGGGACAGTTCACGAACACTGAAGCTTTCTTT.

J is TRBJ1-2 and V is TRBV5-4, with D hard to call. The CDR3 covers 15 residues. V lost 2 bases to trimming and J lost 8 bases, with 19 bases between them. Germline-derived CDR1 and CDR2 are SGHNT and YYREEE (reference sequence). The chain's CDR3 is CASSLSGIIPPGYTF. The CDR3 DNA sequence: TGTGCCAGCAGCTTATCCGGGATCATCCCCCCAGGCTACACCTTC. The whole variable domain, remainder taken from reference TRBV5-4 and TRBJ1-2, is ETGVTQSPTHLIKTRGQQVTLRCSSQSGHNTVSWYQQALGQGPQFIFQYYREEENGRGNFPPRFSGLQFPNYSSELNVNALELDDSALYLCASSLSGIIPPGYTFGSGTRLTVV.

This clone came up once. V and J are TRBV21-1 and TRBJ2-7; TRBD1 is the table's D call and was not checked against the DNA. TRBV21-1 counts as a pseudogene. The CDR3 is 17 residues long. The CDR3 spells CASSKGKGAPRTYEQYF. The CDR3 DNA sequence: TGTGCCAGCAGCAAAGGGAAGGGGGCGCCACGGACCTACGAGCAGTACTTC.

The chain carries TRBV18 and TRBJ1-2; 8 positions match TRBD1. This CDR3 has 14 residues. Germline V gene lookup returns CDR1 KGHSH and CDR2 LQKENI. V lost 3 bases, J lost 6 bases, and 6 bases stayed unmatched. The CDR3 spells CASSPTGGIDGYTF. The CDR3 coding sequence is TGTGCCAGCTCACCCACAGGGGGTATTGATGGCTACACCTTC.